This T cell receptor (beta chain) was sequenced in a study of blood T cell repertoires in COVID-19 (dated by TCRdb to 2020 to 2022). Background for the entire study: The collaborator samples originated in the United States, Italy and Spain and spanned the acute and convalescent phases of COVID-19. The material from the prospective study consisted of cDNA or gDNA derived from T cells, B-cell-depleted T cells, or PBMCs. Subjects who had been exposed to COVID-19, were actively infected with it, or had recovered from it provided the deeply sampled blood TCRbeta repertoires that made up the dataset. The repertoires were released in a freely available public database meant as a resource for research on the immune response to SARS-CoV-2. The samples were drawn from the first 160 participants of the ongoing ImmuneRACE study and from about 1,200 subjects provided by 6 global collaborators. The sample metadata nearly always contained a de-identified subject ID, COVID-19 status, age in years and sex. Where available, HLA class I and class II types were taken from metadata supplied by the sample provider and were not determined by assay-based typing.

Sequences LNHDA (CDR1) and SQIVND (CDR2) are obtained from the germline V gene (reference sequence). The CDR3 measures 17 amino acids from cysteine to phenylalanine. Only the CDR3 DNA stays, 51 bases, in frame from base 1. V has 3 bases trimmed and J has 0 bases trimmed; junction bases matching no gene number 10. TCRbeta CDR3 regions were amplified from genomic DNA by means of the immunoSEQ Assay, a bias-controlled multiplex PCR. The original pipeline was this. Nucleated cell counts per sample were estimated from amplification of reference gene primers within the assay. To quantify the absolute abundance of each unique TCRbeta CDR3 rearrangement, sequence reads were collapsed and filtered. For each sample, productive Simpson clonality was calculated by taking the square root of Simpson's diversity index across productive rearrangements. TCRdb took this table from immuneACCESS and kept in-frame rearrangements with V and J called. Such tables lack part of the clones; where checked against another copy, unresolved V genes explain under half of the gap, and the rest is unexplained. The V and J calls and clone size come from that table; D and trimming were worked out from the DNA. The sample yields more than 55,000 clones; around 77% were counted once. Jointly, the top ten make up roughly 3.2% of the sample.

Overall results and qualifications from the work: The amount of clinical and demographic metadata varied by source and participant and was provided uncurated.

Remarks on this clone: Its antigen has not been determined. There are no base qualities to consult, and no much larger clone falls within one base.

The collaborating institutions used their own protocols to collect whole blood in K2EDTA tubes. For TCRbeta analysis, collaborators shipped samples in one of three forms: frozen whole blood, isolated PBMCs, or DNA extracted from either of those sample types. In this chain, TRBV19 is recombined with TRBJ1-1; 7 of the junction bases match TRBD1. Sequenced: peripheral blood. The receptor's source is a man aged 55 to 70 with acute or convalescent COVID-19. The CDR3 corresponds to CASSMYLRDRMNTEAFF. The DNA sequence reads TGTGCCAGTAGTATGTATTTACGGGACAGAATGAACACTGAAGCTTTCTTT. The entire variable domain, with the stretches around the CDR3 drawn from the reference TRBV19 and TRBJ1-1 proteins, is DGGITQSPKYLFRKEGQNVTLSCEQNLNHDAMYWYRQDPGQGLRLIYYSQIVNDFQKGDIAEGYSVSREKKESFPLTVTSAQKNPTAFYLCASSMYLRDRMNTEAFFGQGTRLTVV.